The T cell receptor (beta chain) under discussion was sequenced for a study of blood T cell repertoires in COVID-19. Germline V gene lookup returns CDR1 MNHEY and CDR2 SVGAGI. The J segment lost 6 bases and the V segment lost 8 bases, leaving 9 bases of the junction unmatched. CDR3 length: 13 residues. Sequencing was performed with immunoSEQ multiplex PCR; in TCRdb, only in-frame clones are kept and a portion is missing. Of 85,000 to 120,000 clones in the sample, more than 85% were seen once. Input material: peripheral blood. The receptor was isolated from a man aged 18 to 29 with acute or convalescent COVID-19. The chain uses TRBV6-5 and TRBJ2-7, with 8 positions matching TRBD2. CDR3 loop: CASRRGVSGEQYF. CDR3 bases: TGTGCCAGCCGGCGGGGGGTTTCCGGCGAGCAGTACTTC.